This T cell receptor beta chain appears in the sequencing data of a study of T cell responses to AZD1222 COVID-19 vaccine. Study outcomes and limitations: The donor cohort was predominantly white British with a female majority, and clonal diversity may have been underestimated.

Using immunoSEQ multiplex PCR, the repertoire was profiled, and TCRdb retains in-frame clones only, with some absent. The repertoire holds about 68,000 clones, with over 60% as singletons. With 4 bases removed from V and 11 bases from J, the gap between germline ends came to 24 bases. Germline V gives CDR1 SGHVS, CDR2 FNYEAQ. This CDR3 region has 16 residues. Points on this clone: Its matching antigen is unknown.

The V and J genes are TRBV7-6 and TRBJ2-1, with D perhaps matching TRBD1 or TRBD2 (6 bases each). Here the sequenced sample was peripheral blood, taken on day 0 of AZD1222 vaccination. The sequence derives from an adult in good health. The CDR3 bases are TGTGCCAGCAGCTGGCCTAGGGGGGAATCCCCACTTAAGCAGTTCTTC. The encoded protein is CASSWPRGESPLKQFF.